These 27 T cell receptor beta chains were sequenced from one sample in a study of T cell repertoires in cytomegalovirus infection. These receptors have no known antigen. From the reads, TCRdb called clonotypes with MiXCR, one entry per CDR3 protein. The sample yields about 52,000 distinct CDR3 sequences, 15% to 20% seen once. Sequences were derived from CD8+ T cells from cultured PBMCs, sampled from culture after CMV antigen stimulation. These receptors were obtained from a human donor in good health (CMV status not recorded). Some clones in this sample may be carry-over from other donors' samples.

In its sample, this clonotype was seen a few times. This chain connects TRBV18 to TRBJ2-2, with D perhaps matching TRBD2 (5 bases). Germline CDR1 is KGHSH and CDR2 is LQKENI. This CDR3 is 12 amino acids long. V lost 9 bases to trimming and J lost 5 bases, with 10 bases between them. The chain's CDR3 is CASFGETGELFF. DNA for the CDR3: TGTGCCAGTTTTGGGGAGACCGGGGAGCTGTTTTTT.

This clonotype was detected ten times or more. Here the CDR3 reads CASSPGGGETQYF. DNA for the CDR3: TGCGCCAGCAGCCCGGGGGGAGGAGAGACCCAGTACTTC. The rearrangement joins TRBV4-1 to TRBJ2-5; TRBD2 matches 7 bases. V shed 4 bases, J shed 4 bases, and the junction held 3 bases outside the gene matches. The V gene's germline CDR1 is MGHRA and CDR2 YSYEKL. This CDR3 region has 13 residues.

A few counts support this clonotype. The chain recombines TRBV15 with TRBJ1-2, with no clear D. CDR3 size: 15 residues. CDR1 is LNHNV, CDR2 YYDKDF, per germline (reference sequence). V was cut by 4 bases and J by 6 bases, with 18 bases left in between. The CDR3 region is CATSNGLFARNGYTF. The CDR3 DNA reads TGTGCCACCAGCAACGGACTGTTCGCGAGAAATGGCTACACCTTC.

The chain is built from TRBV20-1 and TRBJ2-3, with 7 positions matching TRBD1. J gave up 0 bases and V 5 bases, and 5 bases lay outside the gene matches. This CDR3 has 14 residues. CDR1 is DFQATT and CDR2 is SNEGSKA in the germline V gene (reference sequence). CDR3 sequence: CSADTGASTDTQYF. The CDR3 nucleotides read TGCAGTGCTGACACAGGGGCTAGCACAGATACGCAGTATTTT.

In its sample, this clonotype was seen a few times. The V call is TRBV28, the J call TRBJ2-7; TRBD1 matches at 8 bases. This CDR3 is 16 amino acids long. The germline CDR1 and CDR2 sequences are MDHEN and SYDVKM. V lost 5 bases to trimming and J lost 0 bases; unmatched junction nucleotides: 9. In nucleotides, the CDR3 is TGTGCCAGCAGTCGTACTGGGACAGGTGACTCCTACGAGCAGTACTTC. It is translated as CASSRTGTGDSYEQYF.

This clonotype was counted only a few times. This sequence joins TRBV25-1 and TRBJ1-3; D is unclear. CDR1 and CDR2 from the germline V gene are MGHDK and SYGVNS. The CDR3 extends over 15 amino acids. Trimming removed 4 bases at V and 0 bases at J, with 10 bases between. CDR3 in amino acids: CASSVWRSSGNTIYF. The CDR3 nucleotides are TGTGCCAGCAGTGTTTGGCGGAGCTCTGGAAACACCATATATTTT.

In this sample, this clonotype turned up a few times. The V and J genes are TRBV9 and TRBJ1-5, with TRBD1 matching 7 bases. From germline, CDR1 is SGDLS and CDR2 YYNGEE. V dropped 2 bases and J dropped 6; count of bases not matched to a gene: 8. CDR3 length: 15 residues. The DNA of the CDR3 is TGTGCCAGCAGCGTCACCGGGACAGAAGGTCAGCCCCAGCATTTT. Protein sequence: CASSVTGTEGQPQHF.

This chain joins TRBV19 and TRBJ2-7; D is unresolved. Germline V gives CDR1 LNHDA, CDR2 SQIVND (reference sequence). The CDR3 contains 15 residues. V lost 4 bases to trimming and J lost 6 bases, with 19 bases between them. The CDR3 sequence is CASSTIPAALSEQYF. The CDR3 nucleotides read TGTGCCAGTAGTACAATCCCGGCAGCGCTCTCCGAGCAGTACTTC.

The chain carries TRBV12-3 or TRBV12-4 and TRBJ2-7, with D possibly TRBD2 on 5 matching bases. The V end lost 2 bases, the J end lost 3 bases, and 11 bases lay between the germline ends. CDR3 length: 14 amino acids. This CDR3 reads CASSLPGRVYEQYF. CDR3 coding DNA: TGTGCCAGCAGTTTACCCGGGCGGGTCTACGAGCAGTACTTC.

This clonotype has ten or more counts. The chain joins TRBV6-2 or TRBV6-3 to TRBJ2-7, with 9 bases that match TRBD1. The length of the CDR3 is 17 residues. Looked up from germline, CDR1 is MNHEY and CDR2 is SVGEGT. Trimming cost V 0 bases and J 5 bases; bases outside gene matches: 11. CDR3 sequence (DNA): TGTGCCAGCAGTTACTCTTCGGACAGGGGAAAGTTCGACGAGCAGTACTTC. Translated: CASSYSSDRGKFDEQYF.

This clonotype was seen more than once but under ten times. This chain joins TRBV7-9 and TRBJ2-1; perhaps TRBD1 as D (6 bases). Germline-derived CDR1 and CDR2 are SEHNR and FQNEAQ (reference sequence). V shed 0 bases and J shed 3 bases, with 15 bases lying between them. The CDR3 loop spans 17 amino acids. The CDR3 is CASSLAWAGALYNEQFF. In nucleotides, the CDR3 is TGTGCCAGCAGCTTAGCTTGGGCAGGGGCCCTCTACAATGAGCAGTTCTTC.

The rearrangement links TRBV6-2 or TRBV6-3 to TRBJ1-6, with 8 nucleotides matching TRBD1. V trimming: 5 bases; J trimming: 3 bases; junction bases outside the gene matches: 6. The germline V gene has CDR1 MNHEY and CDR2 SVGEGT. This CDR3 has 16 amino acids. The CDR3 DNA is TGTGCCAGCAGTCACGGGACAGGCAGCTATAATTCACCCCTCCACTTT. Translating gives CASSHGTGSYNSPLHF.

This clonotype occurred a few times. The gene calls are TRBV7-8 and TRBJ1-2; tentatively, D is TRBD1 (5 bases). The V end lost 5 bases, the J end lost 4 bases, and 20 bases lay between the germline ends. The CDR3 length is 16 residues. Germline values: CDR1 SGHVS, CDR2 FQNEAQ. CDR3 nucleotides: TGTGCCAGCAGCGACGAGCTTTTAGGACACAGCTATGGCTACACCTTC. Amino acids: CASSDELLGHSYGYTF.

This chain uses TRBV4-1 with TRBJ1-5, with a possible D match to TRBD1 (6 bases). CDR1 and CDR2 (germline): MGHRA, YSYEKL. The CDR3 sequence is 16 residues long. V lost 1 base to trimming and J lost 5 bases, with 15 bases between them. The CDR3 is CASSQVPDRLYQPQHF. CDR3 bases: TGCGCCAGCAGCCAAGTTCCAGACAGGCTTTATCAGCCCCAGCATTTT.

The chain carries TRBV6-5 and TRBJ1-1, with D possibly matching TRBD1 (6 bases). With 4 bases removed from V and 7 bases from J, the gap between germline ends came to 10 bases. Germline CDR1 is MNHEY and CDR2 is SVGAGI. This CDR3 has 12 residues. The CDR3: CASSSGTREAFF. The CDR3 nucleotides read TGTGCCAGCAGTTCCGGGACACGTGAAGCTTTCTTT.

This chain uses TRBV12-3 or TRBV12-4 with TRBJ2-1; unclear D gene. This CDR3 is 15 amino acids long. V was pared by 3 bases and J by 0 bases, with 9 bases between. CDR3 nucleotide sequence: TGTGCCAGCAGTTTTACCCTTAGCTCCTACAATGAGCAGTTCTTC. This codes for CASSFTLSSYNEQFF.

This clonotype was detected only a few times. The rearrangement links TRBV7-8 to TRBJ1-5, with 7 bases identical to TRBD1. V dropped 6 bases and J dropped 6; count of bases not matched to a gene: 11. CDR1 and CDR2 from the germline V gene are SGHVS and FQNEAQ. CDR3 size: 15 residues. The CDR3 DNA follows: TGTGCCAGCAGTCGTGGGACAGCCGATAGTCAGCCCCAGCATTTT. It is translated as CASSRGTADSQPQHF.

V usage is TRBV7-1 and J usage is TRBJ1-1; D is undetermined. TRBV7-1 is identified as an open reading frame with a role that is uncertain. CDR3 length equals 12 residues. Trimming stripped 3 bases from V and 8 bases from J, with 10 bases between. CDR3 bases: TGTGCCAGCAGCTCCCCCGGGTTCGAAGCTTTCTTT. Its protein product is CASSSPGFEAFF.

This chain connects TRBV6-2 or TRBV6-3 to TRBJ2-2, with TRBD1 identical over 7 bases. Germline loops: CDR1 MNHEY, CDR2 SVGEGT. The CDR3 loop spans 16 amino acids. With V trimmed by 0 bases and J by 7 bases, 8 bases remained unmatched. The CDR3 DNA sequence: TGTGCCAGCAGTTACTCCCCGCCTGACAGGGTCGGGGAGCTGTTTTTT. Its translation: CASSYSPPDRVGELFF.

This clonotype was detected a few times. The chain couples TRBV7-3 to TRBJ2-1; 10 nucleotides line up with TRBD2. The CDR3 spans 16 residues. After removal of 1 base from V and 1 base from J, the junction contained 1 base not matched to a gene. Germline V gives CDR1 SGHTA, CDR2 FQGTGA. CDR3: CASSLKRGGSYNEQFF. As DNA, the CDR3 is TGTGCCAGCAGCTTAAAGCGGGGGGGTTCCTACAATGAGCAGTTCTTC.

This clonotype was counted only a few times. V usage is TRBV7-6 and J usage is TRBJ2-5; TRBD2 matches at 11 bases. Germline lookup yields CDR1 SGHVS and CDR2 FNYEAQ. Trimming removed 0 bases from V and 1 base from J; junction bases left unmatched: 1. This CDR3 spans 16 amino acids. CDR3 protein: CASSLALAGGQETQYF. The DNA of the CDR3 is TGTGCCAGCAGCTTAGCGCTAGCGGGGGGCCAAGAGACCCAGTACTTC.

This clonotype was seen a handful of times. J is TRBJ2-2 and V is TRBV25-1, with 8 bases aligning to TRBD1. The CDR3 sequence is 16 residues long. Trimming at V came to 1 base and at J to 4 bases, leaving 5 bases not matched to a gene. Germline CDR1 is MGHDK and CDR2 is SYGVNS. In DNA form, the CDR3 reads TGTGCCAGCAGTGAATTCGGGACAGGCGGCACCGGGGAGCTGTTTTTT. Its protein product is CASSEFGTGGTGELFF.

This clonotype was counted only a few times. The chain is built from TRBV4-3 and TRBJ2-7, with D perhaps TRBD1 (6 bases). V lost 0 bases to trimming and J lost 5 bases, with 14 bases between them. Germline V gene sequence: CDR1 LGHNA, CDR2 YSLEER. CDR3 length equals 15 residues. The CDR3 is CASSQELSQGNEQYF. In DNA form, the CDR3 reads TGCGCCAGCAGCCAAGAATTGTCACAGGGTAACGAGCAGTACTTC.

The rearrangement joins TRBV24-1 to TRBJ1-2; D is possibly TRBD1 (5 bases). This CDR3 comprises 15 residues. The germline V gene has CDR1 KGHDR and CDR2 SFDVKD. V dropped 2 bases and J dropped 4 bases, with 13 bases sitting between them. CDR3 region: CATSDSQGGRYGYTF. The CDR3 DNA is TGTGCCACCAGTGATTCCCAGGGCGGACGCTATGGCTACACCTTC.

The chain joins TRBV6-5 to TRBJ2-2; no firm D call. Per germline, CDR1 MNHEY and CDR2 SVGAGI. Trimming removed 7 bases at V and 4 bases at J, with 4 bases between. The CDR3 totals 11 residues. DNA of the CDR3: TGTGCCAGCATAGGCACCGGGGAGCTGTTTTTT. This translates into CASIGTGELFF.

The chain is built from TRBV12-3 or TRBV12-4 and TRBJ2-5; D may be TRBD1 or TRBD2 (5 bases each). CDR3 size: 14 residues. V was clipped by 2 bases and J by 2 bases, with 9 bases between them. The CDR3 DNA is TGTGCCAGCAGTTTATACGGGGCTCAAGAGACCCAGTACTTC. Its protein is CASSLYGAQETQYF.

This clonotype was counted only a few times. This chain connects TRBV7-6 to TRBJ1-5, with D maybe TRBD1 (6 bases). This CDR3 has 13 residues. Germline CDR1 is SGHVS and CDR2 is FNYEAQ. V lost 6 bases, J lost 3 bases, and 9 bases lay in between. CDR3 sequence: CASSTGSNQPQHF. CDR3 sequence (DNA): TGTGCCAGCAGTACAGGGTCCAATCAGCCCCAGCATTTT.